Listed here is a single TCR beta chain. As yet, its antigen is unknown. Sequenced by immunoSEQ multiplex PCR; TCRdb stores in-frame clones only, minus some. The sample gives some 160,000 clones, around 90% of which show up once; over 1.5% is in the top ten. V lost 4 bases, J lost 5 bases, and 6 bases lay in between. The CDR3 has 11 amino acids. Germline V gene data show CDR1 as SGHTS and CDR2 as YDEGEE. The record originates from a study of T cell responses to AZD1222 COVID-19 vaccine. Study findings and constraints: Baseline testing showed seropositivity in only five to seven AZD1222 recipients. The reported proportion of spike-specific TCRs targeting unmutated variant regions was nearly half.

Sample: peripheral blood, taken on day 0 of AZD1222 vaccination. V and J are TRBV5-8 and TRBJ1-1; D is uncertain. The receptor was derived from an adult in good health. CDR3 DNA sequence: TGTGCCAGCAGCCCCCGGACTGAAGCTTTCTTT. This gives the protein CASSPRTEAFF.